A single sample gave rise to the 17 T cell receptor beta chains below, sequenced in a study of T-cell memory formation after mild COVID-19. One entry per CDR3 protein, called by TCRdb with MiXCR from the 5' RACE reads. Among over 300,000 distinct CDR3 sequences listed, less than 25% were seen once. What was sequenced was PBMCs or a T cell subset sorted from them (not recorded which). These receptors all stem from a man in his late teens or twenties who had mild COVID-19 (a few samples of this study predate the infection). Cell type and time point are not known.

The gene calls are TRBV7-9 and TRBJ1-4; TRBD1 might be the D (6 bases). Germline-derived CDR1 and CDR2 are SEHNR and FQNEAQ (reference sequence). Trimming removed 0 bases from V and 7 bases from J, with 12 bases in between. The CDR3 totals 15 residues. The CDR3, as DNA: TGTGCCAGCAGCTTAGCCTCGGGGGGCAGTGAAAAACTGTTTTTT. Translation gives CASSLASGGSEKLFF. Combining the CDR3 with reference TRBV7-9 and TRBJ1-4 gives the whole variable domain DTGVSQNPRHKITKRGQNVTFRCDPISEHNRLYWYRQTLGQGPEFLTYFQNEAQLEKSRLLSDRFSAERPKGSFSTLEIQRTEQGDSAMYLCASSLASGGSEKLFFGSGTQLSVL.

This clonotype was seen only a few times. The chain has TRBV9 and TRBJ2-5; 11 bases match TRBD2. Germline V gives CDR1 SGDLS, CDR2 YYNGEE. V trimming: 3 bases; J trimming: 3 bases; junction bases outside the gene matches: 4. The CDR3 consists of 15 residues. CDR3 in DNA: TGTGCCAGCAGCGCGGGACTAGCGGTAAAAGAGACCCAGTACTTC. Its translation: CASSAGLAVKETQYF.

This clonotype was seen more than once but under ten times. This chain joins TRBV6-5 and TRBJ2-2, with 10 bases fitting TRBD1. The CDR3 runs 14 residues. V was clipped by 4 bases and J by 7 bases; unmatched bases: 3. CDR1 and CDR2 (germline): MNHEY, SVGAGI. The CDR3: CASSSTGGGGELFF. The DNA for the CDR3 is TGTGCCAGCAGTTCGACAGGGGGCGGCGGGGAGCTGTTTTTT.

The chain recombines TRBV20-1 with TRBJ2-2, with D unclear. Trimming cost V 3 bases and J 6 bases, with 11 bases left between them. The germline gives CDR1 DFQATT, CDR2 SNEGSKA (reference sequence). This CDR3 has 13 residues. This CDR3 reads CSARATEPGELFF. As DNA, the CDR3 is TGCAGTGCTAGGGCAACAGAACCCGGGGAGCTGTTTTTT.

This clonotype appeared a few times. This rearrangement joins TRBV7-9 to TRBJ2-1; no reliable D call. CDR1 is SEHNR and CDR2 is FQNEAQ in the germline V gene (reference sequence). This CDR3 is 12 amino acids long. Trimming left V 7 bases short and J 5 bases short, with 9 bases between. Here the CDR3 reads CASTPADNEQFF. Written as DNA, the CDR3 is TGTGCCAGCACCCCGGCGGACAATGAGCAGTTCTTC. The complete variable domain, with remaining parts taken from reference TRBV7-9 and TRBJ2-1, reads DTGVSQNPRHKITKRGQNVTFRCDPISEHNRLYWYRQTLGQGPEFLTYFQNEAQLEKSRLLSDRFSAERPKGSFSTLEIQRTEQGDSAMYLCASTPADNEQFFGPGTRLTVL.

The chain couples TRBV2 to TRBJ2-7; TRBD1 aligns across 12 bases. The CDR3 is 13 amino acids. Germline V gene lookup returns CDR1 SNHLY and CDR2 FYNNEI. Trimming at V came to 8 bases and at J to 5 bases, leaving 4 bases not matched to a gene. CDR3 amino acids: CASCGTGGNEQYF. CDR3 DNA: TGTGCCAGCTGTGGGACAGGGGGCAACGAGCAGTACTTC.

This chain uses TRBV4-2 with TRBJ2-3; D call uncertain. Looked up from germline, CDR1 is LGHNA and CDR2 is YNFKEQ. This CDR3 has 14 amino acids. The V end was cut by 2 bases, the J end by 0 bases, with 6 bases between. CDR3 amino acids: CASSQTTSTDTQYF. The CDR3 DNA is TGTGCCAGCAGCCAAACCACTAGCACAGATACGCAGTATTTT.

The V and J genes are TRBV29-1 and TRBJ2-2, with D tentatively TRBD1 (6 bases). Germline V CDR1 and CDR2: SQVTM, ANQGSEA. The CDR3 covers 13 residues. V was shortened by 8 bases and J by 4 bases, with 14 bases between the two germline ends. Here the CDR3 reads CSTNYRVTGELFF. The CDR3, as DNA: TGCAGCACAAATTACAGGGTCACCGGGGAGCTGTTTTTT.

The rearrangement uses TRBV6-6 and TRBJ1-4; TRBD1 agrees at 7 bases. Germline trimming cut 5 bases from V and 14 bases from J; bases unmatched to any gene: 8. The V gene's germline CDR1 is MNHNY and CDR2 SVGAGI (reference sequence). CDR3 length: 12 residues. The DNA of the CDR3 is TGTGCCAGCAGTACAGACAGGGTAGGGCTGTTTTTT. Protein sequence: CASSTDRVGLFF.

V is TRBV10-3 and J is TRBJ1-1, with TRBD1 as a possible D gene (5 bases). Deletions cut 5 bases from V and 0 bases from J, with 7 bases between. The CDR3 is 13 residues long. Germline V gene lookup returns CDR1 ENHRY and CDR2 SYGVKD. The CDR3 loop is CAISLTVNTEAFF. In DNA form, the CDR3 reads TGTGCCATCAGTCTGACAGTGAACACTGAAGCTTTCTTT.

The chain links TRBV19 to TRBJ2-1; tentatively, D is TRBD1 (5 bases). This CDR3 has 16 residues. V was cut by 4 bases and J by 2 bases, with 15 bases left in between. Germline-derived CDR1 and CDR2 are LNHDA and SQIVND (reference sequence). The DNA for the CDR3 is TGTGCCAGTAGTAACAGGAGATTTCGCGCCTACAATGAGCAGTTCTTC. It codes for CASSNRRFRAYNEQFF. Full variable domain (missing parts from reference TRBV19 and TRBJ2-1): DGGITQSPKYLFRKEGQNVTLSCEQNLNHDAMYWYRQDPGQGLRLIYYSQIVNDFQKGDIAEGYSVSREKKESFPLTVTSAQKNPTAFYLCASSNRRFRAYNEQFFGPGTRLTVL.

This clonotype was seen more than once but under ten times. V usage is TRBV6-2 or TRBV6-3 and J usage is TRBJ2-7; D is uncertain. In germline, CDR1 is MNHEY, CDR2 SVGEGT. V gave up 5 bases and J gave up 6 bases, with 14 bases separating them. The CDR3 is 13 residues long. The CDR3 is CASSHPEDFEQYV. The DNA of the CDR3 is TGTGCCAGCAGTCATCCTGAGGATTTCGAGCAGTACGTC.

The V and J genes are TRBV20-1 and TRBJ2-7; TRBD1 matches 11 bases. The germline CDR1 and CDR2 sequences are DFQATT and SNEGSKA (reference sequence). The J segment lost 3 bases and the V segment lost 3 bases, leaving 4 bases of the junction unmatched. CDR3 length: 14 amino acids. The CDR3 is CSARSGTGGYEQYF. The CDR3 DNA is TGCAGTGCTAGGTCCGGGACAGGGGGCTACGAGCAGTACTTC.

This clonotype was seen repeatedly, ten times or more. This sequence joins TRBV5-4 and TRBJ2-1; possibly TRBD1 for D (6 bases). The CDR3 length is 13 residues. Germline CDR1 is SGHNT and CDR2 is YYREEE (reference sequence). Trimming took 4 bases from V and 5 from J, leaving 10 bases between them. The DNA for the CDR3 is TGTGCCAGCAGCGGGGACAACCACAATGAGCAGTTCTTC. It codes for CASSGDNHNEQFF.

The sample holds a few counts of this clonotype. The genes are TRBV29-1 and TRBJ1-1; D is undetermined. CDR1 and CDR2 (germline): SQVTM, ANQGSEA. V lost 4 bases to trimming and J lost 5 bases, with 11 bases between them. The CDR3 loop spans 12 amino acids. In DNA, the CDR3 is TGCAGCGTTGTAGGTTTGTTGACTGAAGCTTTCTTT. This gives the protein CSVVGLLTEAFF.

This sequence joins TRBV7-2 and TRBJ2-1, with D possibly being TRBD1 (6 bases). V was trimmed by 0 bases and J by 16 bases, leaving 13 bases between them. The CDR3 contains 12 residues. Germline V gene data show CDR1 as SGHTA and CDR2 as FQGNSA. The CDR3: CASSLAQQGVFF. For the CDR3, the DNA is TGTGCCAGCAGCTTAGCCCAACAGGGTGTCTTCTTC. Complete variable domain (other parts from reference TRBV7-2 and TRBJ2-1): GAGVSQSPSNKVTEKGKDVELRCDPISGHTALYWYRQSLGQGLEFLIYFQGNSAPDKSGLPSDRFSAERTGGSVSTLTIQRTQQEDSAVYLCASSLAQQGVFFGPGTRLTVL.

This sequence joins TRBV5-1 and TRBJ2-2; D unclear. CDR1 is SGHRS, CDR2 YFSETQ, per germline. The CDR3 is made up of 15 amino acids. Deletions cut 2 bases from V and 0 bases from J, with 8 bases between. The DNA for the CDR3 is TGCGCCAGCAGCTTCAAGACATCGAACACCGGGGAGCTGTTTTTT. This codes for CASSFKTSNTGELFF.